This entry describes one TCR beta chain. What it binds is not known. The data belong to a study of T cell responses to AZD1222 COVID-19 vaccine. Using immunoSEQ multiplex PCR, the repertoire was profiled, and TCRdb retains in-frame clones only, with some absent. This sample carries 85,000 or so clones, over 80% of them seen once, and the ten largest clones take more than 5%. V lost 9 bases and J 5 bases, leaving 20 bases between the germline ends. CDR1 is SGHKS, CDR2 YYEKEE, per germline (reference sequence). CDR3 size: 14 residues. Overall study findings and caveats: Repertoires were obtained only post-peak T cell response. Donors were largely white British and mainly female; clonal diversity was possibly underestimated.

The sample was peripheral blood, taken on day 0 of AZD1222 vaccination. This clonotype originated in an adult in good health. The rearrangement links TRBV5-5 to TRBJ2-5; tentative D call: TRBD2 (6 bases). CDR3 region: CATNYLTGVETQYF. In nucleotides, the CDR3 is TGTGCCACCAACTACTTGACGGGGGTTGAGACCCAGTACTTC. Complete variable domain (other parts from reference TRBV5-5 and TRBJ2-5): DAGVTQSPTHLIKTRGQQVTLRCSPISGHKSVSWYQQVLGQGPQFIFQYYEKEERGRGNFPDRFSARQFPNYSSELNVNALLLGDSALYLCATNYLTGVETQYFGPGTRLLVL.